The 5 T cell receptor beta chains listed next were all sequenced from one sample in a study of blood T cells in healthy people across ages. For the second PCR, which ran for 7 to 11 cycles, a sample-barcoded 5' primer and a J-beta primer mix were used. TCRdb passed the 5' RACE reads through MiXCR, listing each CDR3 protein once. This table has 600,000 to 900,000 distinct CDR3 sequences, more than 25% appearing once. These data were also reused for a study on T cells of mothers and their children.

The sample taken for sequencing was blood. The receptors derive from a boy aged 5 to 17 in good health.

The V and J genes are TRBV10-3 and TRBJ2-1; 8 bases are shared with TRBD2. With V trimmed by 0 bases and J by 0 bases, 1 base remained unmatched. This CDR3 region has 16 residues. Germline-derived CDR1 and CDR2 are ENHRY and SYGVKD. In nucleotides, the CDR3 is TGTGCCATCAGTGAGTCGAGCGGGAGCTCCTACAATGAGCAGTTCTTC. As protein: CAISESSGSSYNEQFF.

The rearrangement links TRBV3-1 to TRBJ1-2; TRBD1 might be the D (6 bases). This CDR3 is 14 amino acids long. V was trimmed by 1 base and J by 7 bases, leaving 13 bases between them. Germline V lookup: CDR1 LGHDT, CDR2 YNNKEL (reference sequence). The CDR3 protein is CASSQGQVGSGYTF. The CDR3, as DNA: TGTGCCAGCAGCCAAGGACAGGTGGGAAGTGGCTACACCTTC.

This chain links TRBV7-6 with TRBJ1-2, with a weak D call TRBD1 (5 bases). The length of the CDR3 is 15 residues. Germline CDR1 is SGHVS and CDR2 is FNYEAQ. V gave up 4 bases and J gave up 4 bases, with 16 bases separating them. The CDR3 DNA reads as TGTGCCAGCAGCTCAGTAGCAGGGACTGGCTATGGCTACACCTTC. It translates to CASSSVAGTGYGYTF.

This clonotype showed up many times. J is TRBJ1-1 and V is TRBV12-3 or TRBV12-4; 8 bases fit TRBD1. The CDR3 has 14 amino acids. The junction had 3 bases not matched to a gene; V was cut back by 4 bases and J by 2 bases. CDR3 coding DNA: TGTGCCAGCAGTTACAGGGGGATTAACACTGAAGCTTTCTTT. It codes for CASSYRGINTEAFF.

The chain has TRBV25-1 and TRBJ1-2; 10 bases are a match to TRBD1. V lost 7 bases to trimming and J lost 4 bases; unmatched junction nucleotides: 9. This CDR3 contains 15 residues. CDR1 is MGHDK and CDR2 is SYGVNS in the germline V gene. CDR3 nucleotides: TGTGCCAGCACCCAAGGGGGGACAGGGGTCTATGGCTACACCTTC. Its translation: CASTQGGTGVYGYTF.